This is a list of T cell receptor beta chains from one sample in a study of T cell changes during pregnancy in multiple sclerosis. Produced via immunoSEQ multiplex PCR; TCRdb's table is partial and in-frame only. The data contain approximately 50,000 clones, roughly 87% of them singletons. Sequencing was performed on peripheral blood, taken in the third trimester of pregnancy. The receptors derive from a female donor in good health, enrolled as a control in a pregnancy study. Each CDR3 is given with its conserved first and last residue. The order of the fields is D gene, V gene, J gene, clone size, CDR3 DNA, CDR3 protein. D genes are given only for firm matches. Some rows have no size entry. The others give once, few or many, or a class for an expanded clone.

.	TRBV29-1	TRBJ2-7	.	TGCAGCGGAACGAGGGCCGGGTCCTACGAGCAGTACTTC	CSGTRAGSYEQYF
TRBD2	TRBV5-1	TRBJ2-2	.	TGCGCCAGTAGCGCCACCGGGACTAGCGGGAGATCCCACGGGGAGCTGTTTTTT	CASSATGTSGRSHGELFF
TRBD2	TRBV15	TRBJ2-3	.	TGTGCCACCAGCAGAGATAGGAGCGGGAACACAGATACGCAGTATTTT	CATSRDRSGNTDTQYF
.	TRBV11-2	TRBJ2-2	.	TGTGCCAGCAGCGCCCGACAACCTTCGACAGAGGCCGGGGAGCTGTTTTTT	CASSARQPSTEAGELFF
TRBD2	TRBV9	TRBJ2-3	once	TGTGCCAGCAGCGTAGGGCCAGCGGGGGGCCCAGATACGCAGTATTTT	CASSVGPAGGPDTQYF
.	TRBV7-8	TRBJ2-1	.	TGTGCCAGCAGCCCCGCGAGTGAGCAGTTCTTC	CASSPASEQFF
TRBD1	TRBV7-9	TRBJ1-5	.	TGTGCCAGCAGTCGGTCCGGACAGGGCAATCAGCCCCAGCATTTT	CASSRSGQGNQPQHF
TRBD1	TRBV7-9	TRBJ1-2	few	TGTGCCAGCAGCCATGGACAGGGCGGCTACACCTTC	CASSHGQGGYTF
.	TRBV4-2	TRBJ1-4	.	TGTGCCAGCAGCCAGGACGGGTTGGGAGAACTGTTTTTT	CASSQDGLGELFF
.	TRBV5-6	TRBJ2-7	.	TGTGCCAGCAGCTTGGGGGCGAACGAGCAGTACTTC	CASSLGANEQYF
TRBD2	TRBV19	TRBJ2-3	.	TGTGCCAGTAGTATAGATGCGGGAGTCACAGATACGCAGTATTTT	CASSIDAGVTDTQYF
.	TRBV7-8	TRBJ1-2	.	TGTGCCAGCAGCGCCTCGCTGGGACACGGGGACTATGGCTACACCTTC	CASSASLGHGDYGYTF
.	TRBV11-2	TRBJ1-2	once	TGTGCCAGCAGCTTGGGGGGACCGAACTATGGCTACACCTTC	CASSLGGPNYGYTF
TRBD1	TRBV4-1	TRBJ1-1	once	TGCGCCAGCAGCCATCAGGGGGTGTACACTGAAGCTTTCTTT	CASSHQGVYTEAFF
.	TRBV19	TRBJ1-1	once	TGTGCCAGTAGTATTGGGGAGGGGGGGAACACTGAAGCTTTCTTT	CASSIGEGGNTEAFF
TRBD1	TRBV19	TRBJ1-2	.	TGTGCCAGTAGTGCCACAGGGGTGTACGGCTACACCTTC	CASSATGVYGYTF
.	TRBV30	TRBJ1-1	.	TGTGCCTGGAAACAGCAGAACACTGAAGCTTTCTTT	CAWKQQNTEAFF
.	TRBV30	TRBJ2-5	.	TGTGCCTGGCGCCGAGGGGGGGGCGAGGGGGACCAGTACTTC	CAWRRGGGEGDQYF
.	TRBV10-1	TRBJ1-2	.	TGCGCCAGCAGCCCGTCGGGTTTTGGGGGCTACACCTTC	CASSPSGFGGYTF
TRBD2	TRBV4-2	TRBJ2-5	.	TGTGCCAGCAGCCAATACCTAGCGGGAGAGACCCAGTACTTC	CASSQYLAGETQYF
TRBD2	TRBV30	TRBJ2-3	.	TGTGCCTGGAGCCGCCGGCGGGGGTTCACAGATACGCAGTATTTT	CAWSRRRGFTDTQYF
TRBD2	TRBV7-9	TRBJ2-5	.	TGTGCCAGCAGCTCCCTACTAGCGGGGAAACAAGAGACCCAGTACTTC	CASSSLLAGKQETQYF
.	TRBV5-1	TRBJ1-1	.	TGCGCCAGCAGCCCTAGAGGACAGCAAGCTTTCTTT	CASSPRGQQAFF
.	TRBV5-6	TRBJ2-7	.	TGTGCCAGCAGCTTGCCCGGGACATCCCCGAAGGCCGAGCAGTACTTC	CASSLPGTSPKAEQYF
.	TRBV11-2	TRBJ2-3	.	TGTGCCAGCAGTCTGCGGGACGGTTTAGGGACAGATACGCAGTATTTT	CASSLRDGLGTDTQYF
.	TRBV19	TRBJ2-7	.	TGTGCCAGTAGTATAGACACCCCCTCCAGCGAGCAGTACTTC	CASSIDTPSSEQYF
.	TRBV18	TRBJ2-5	.	TGTGCCAGCTCATCAAACGGAGAAAAAGAGACCCAGTACTTC	CASSSNGEKETQYF
.	TRBV15	TRBJ2-3	.	TGTGCCACCAGCAGAGATGGGGCGAGCACAGATACGCAGTATTTT	CATSRDGASTDTQYF
.	TRBV2	TRBJ2-2	once	TGTGCCAGCAGTCTAAAACGTGCCGGGGAGCTGTTTTTT	CASSLKRAGELFF
TRBD2	TRBV5-1	TRBJ2-3	.	TGCGCCAGCAGCACAACGACTAGCGGCCCTAGCACAGATACGCAGTATTTT	CASSTTTSGPSTDTQYF
TRBD1	TRBV30	TRBJ2-2	.	TGTGCCTGGGGACCGACAGGGATCCCCGGGGAGCTGTTTTTT	CAWGPTGIPGELFF
.	TRBV10-2	TRBJ2-3	.	TGCGCCAGCAGTGAGCGGGACACAGATACGCAGTATTTT	CASSERDTDTQYF
.	TRBV30	TRBJ1-6	.	TGTGCCTGGAGTCCCGGACAGAATTCACCCCTCCACTTT	CAWSPGQNSPLHF
.	TRBV7-9	TRBJ1-5	.	TGTGCCAGCACCACGGGGCAGGGGAATCAGCCCCAGCATTTT	CASTTGQGNQPQHF
TRBD1	TRBV7-9	TRBJ1-1	.	TGTGCCAGCAGCTTAGCGCTGTCCGACAGGGCCTTGAACACTGAAGCTTTCTTT	CASSLALSDRALNTEAFF
TRBD2	TRBV5-4	TRBJ2-3	.	TGTGCCAGCAGACTATTAGCGGGGGGGCCAGATACGCAGTATTTT	CASRLLAGGPDTQYF
.	TRBV6-5	TRBJ2-7	.	TGTGCCAGCAGTTACTCGCAGGGATTCTCCTACGAGCAGTACTTC	CASSYSQGFSYEQYF
TRBD2	TRBV29-1	TRBJ2-3	.	TGCAGCGTCCGCCCTTTTACAGCGGGGGGGCTCGGAGATACGCAGTATTTT	CSVRPFTAGGLGDTQYF
TRBD1	TRBV19	TRBJ2-7	.	TGTGCCAGTAGTATGACAGGGAAAGGCGAGCAGTACTTC	CASSMTGKGEQYF
TRBD1	TRBV5-4	TRBJ1-2	.	TGTGCCAGCAGCCTTGAGGGACAGACTTACGAGTATGGCTACACCTTC	CASSLEGQTYEYGYTF
.	TRBV30	TRBJ1-2	.	TGTGCCTGGCGTCGGGATGGCTACACCTTC	CAWRRDGYTF
.	TRBV27	TRBJ2-2	.	TGTGCCAGCAGCTTCAACACCGGGGAGCTGTTTTTT	CASSFNTGELFF
TRBD1	TRBV4-2	TRBJ1-2	.	TGTGCCAGCAGCCAAGGTGAAGGACAGGGATATGGCTACACCTTC	CASSQGEGQGYGYTF
TRBD2	TRBV4-2	TRBJ2-2	.	TGTGCCAGCAGCCAAGAACGCGGGCTAGCGGGGCGCACCGGGGAGCTGTTTTTT	CASSQERGLAGRTGELFF
TRBD1	TRBV30	TRBJ1-1	.	TGTGCCTGGAGGGGAGGGGACAGGGAAGCTTTCTTT	CAWRGGDREAFF
.	TRBV6-5	TRBJ2-7	.	TGTGCCAGCAAAGTTGGAGGGCACTACGAGCAGTACTTC	CASKVGGHYEQYF
TRBD1	TRBV4-2	TRBJ2-7	.	TGTGCCAGCAGCCAAGATAATCGGGACAGGGCGTACGAGCAGTACTTC	CASSQDNRDRAYEQYF
TRBD2	TRBV6-5	TRBJ2-3	.	TGTGCCAGCAGTTTAGCGGGGGCTGGCACAGATACGCAGTATTTT	CASSLAGAGTDTQYF
.	TRBV19	TRBJ1-2	.	TGTGCCAGTAGTATGGAGGGGAAGTATGGCTACACCTTC	CASSMEGKYGYTF
TRBD2	TRBV18	TRBJ2-2	.	TGTGCCAGCGCGGATTCTAGCGGGCCAAAAGGCACCGGGGAGCTGTTTTTT	CASADSSGPKGTGELFF